Following are 31 T cell receptor beta chains from one sample sequenced in a study of T cell responses to AZD1222 COVID-19 vaccine. Produced via immunoSEQ multiplex PCR; TCRdb's table is partial and in-frame only. This table holds under 150,000 clones, roughly 92% found once. The material sequenced was peripheral blood, taken 28 days after the second AZD1222 dose. Receptors originate from an adult who received the AZD1222 COVID-19 vaccine.

The chain couples TRBV5-1 to TRBJ2-7; TRBD2 matches 9 bases. The CDR3 sequence is 14 residues long. Germline CDR1 reads SGHRS; CDR2 reads YFSETQ. The V and J ends lost 1 base and 5 bases, in that order; junction bases with no gene match: 4. The DNA of the CDR3 is TGCGCCAGCAGCTTGTCCGGGACTAGCCACGAGCAGTACTTC. Translated: CASSLSGTSHEQYF. Drawing the rest from reference TRBV5-1 and TRBJ2-7, the complete variable domain is KAGVTQTPRYLIKTRGQQVTLSCSPISGHRSVSWYQQTPGQGLQFLFEYFSETQRNKGNFPGRFSGRQFSNSRSEMNVSTLELGDSALYLCASSLSGTSHEQYFGPGTRLTVT.

In DNA, the CDR3 is TGTGCCAGCAGCCAAGTGTTAGGGACAGGGGGCTACGAGCAGTACTTC. Translating it yields CASSQVLGTGGYEQYF. The V gene is TRBV4-2, the J gene TRBJ2-7, with 11 bases fitting TRBD1. CDR3 length: 16 residues. Trimming cost V 1 base and J 3 bases; bases outside gene matches: 5. Per the germline V gene, CDR1 is LGHNA and CDR2 is YNFKEQ.

The chain employs TRBV5-1 and TRBJ2-1; 7 bases map to TRBD2. Looked up from germline, CDR1 is SGHRS and CDR2 is YFSETQ. The CDR3 length is 16 residues. Losses at the gene ends were 4 bases for V and 0 bases for J; bases not matched to a gene: 7. This CDR3 reads CASSPLAQSSYNEQFF. The CDR3 nucleotides read TGCGCCAGCAGCCCACTAGCGCAGAGCTCCTACAATGAGCAGTTCTTC.

The V call is TRBV30, the J call TRBJ2-1; D might be TRBD2 (5 bases). CDR1 and CDR2 (germline): GTSNPN, SVGIG (reference sequence). Trimming stripped 2 bases from V and 3 bases from J, with 11 bases between. The CDR3 extends over 14 amino acids. CDR3 DNA sequence: TGTGCCTGGAGTATGGAGGATTACTACAATGAGCAGTTCTTC. Residues: CAWSMEDYYNEQFF.

This clone showed up just once. CDR3 sequence: CASRITEGPAFF. CDR3 DNA sequence: TGTGCCAGCAGAATCACGGAGGGACCCGCTTTCTTT. This chain links TRBV12-3 or TRBV12-4 with TRBJ1-1; TRBD1 is a possible D gene (5 bases). CDR3 length: 12 residues. Trimming cost V 6 bases and J 11 bases, with 16 bases left between them.

This clone was seen a single time. The chain is built from TRBV14 and TRBJ2-5; TRBD2 aligns across 13 bases. The CDR3 is 16 amino acids. Germline V gene sequence: CDR1 SGHDN, CDR2 FVKESK. V shed 3 bases, J shed 5 bases, and the junction held 6 bases outside the gene matches. This CDR3 reads CASSHWTSGSLETQYF. The CDR3 nucleotides are TGTGCCAGCAGCCATTGGACTAGCGGGAGTTTGGAGACCCAGTACTTC.

V is TRBV2 and J is TRBJ2-5; 12 bases match TRBD2. In germline, CDR1 is SNHLY, CDR2 FYNNEI. V trimming: 4 bases; J trimming: 5 bases; junction bases outside the gene matches: 5. The CDR3 length is 15 residues. CDR3 coding DNA: TGTGCCAGCAGTGGACTAGCGGGAGAGGGGGAGACCCAGTACTTC. This translates into CASSGLAGEGETQYF.

The count of this clone is one. The chain uses TRBV15 and TRBJ2-7; 9 bases are shared with TRBD2. The germline V gene encodes CDR1 LNHNV and CDR2 YYDKDF (reference sequence). The CDR3 is 17 residues long. V dropped 0 bases and J dropped 6; count of bases not matched to a gene: 12. The CDR3 DNA reads TGTGCCACCAGCAGAGATACAAAGGTAGCGGGGGAGGGCGAGCAGTACTTC. Translation gives CATSRDTKVAGEGEQYF. Full variable domain (missing parts from reference TRBV15 and TRBJ2-7): DAMVIQNPRYQVTQFGKPVTLSCSQTLNHNVMYWYQQKSSQAPKLLFHYYDKDFNNEADTPDNFQSRRPNTSFCFLDIRSPGLGDTAMYLCATSRDTKVAGEGEQYFGPGTRLTVT.

The chain employs TRBV30 and TRBJ1-5; D gene uncertain. V shed 1 base and J shed 0 bases, with 4 bases lying between them. Germline V lookup: CDR1 GTSNPN, CDR2 SVGIG (reference sequence). This CDR3 spans 13 amino acids. CDR3 DNA: TGTGCCTGGAGTGAGGATAGCAATCAGCCCCAGCATTTT. Translating it yields CAWSEDSNQPQHF.

For the CDR3, the DNA is TGTGCCAGCAGTTACACAGGGAACACTGAAGCTTTCTTT. Its protein is CASSYTGNTEAFF. The rearrangement links TRBV28 to TRBJ1-1; D may be TRBD1 (5 bases). V was shortened by 4 bases and J by 1 base, with 7 bases between the two germline ends. Germline V CDR1 and CDR2: MDHEN, SYDVKM. The CDR3 runs 13 residues.

The chain carries TRBV7-9 and TRBJ1-5; D ambiguous. This CDR3 spans 14 amino acids. V was clipped by 8 bases and J by 0 bases, with 11 bases between them. CDR1 SEHNR and CDR2 FQNEAQ come from the germline V gene (reference sequence). The CDR3 DNA is TGTGCCAGCTCCCATGGGCTTAGCAATCAGCCCCAGCATTTT. This translates into CASSHGLSNQPQHF.

V gene TRBV27 combines with J gene TRBJ1-3, with D possibly TRBD1 on 5 matching bases. The CDR3 has 15 amino acids. The germline V gene has CDR1 MNHEY and CDR2 SMNVEV (reference sequence). With 6 bases removed from V and 0 bases from J, the gap between germline ends came to 12 bases. Here the CDR3 DNA reads TGTGCCAGCAGCTTTACAGGCTACTCTGGAAACACCATATATTTT. This gives the protein CASSFTGYSGNTIYF.

The chain carries TRBV5-4 and TRBJ2-7, with TRBD2 identical over 15 bases. The CDR3 consists of 16 residues. The V gene's germline CDR1 is SGHNT and CDR2 YYREEE (reference sequence). Losses at the gene ends were 4 bases for V and 7 bases for J; bases not matched to a gene: 9. CDR3 residues: CASSRPGLAGGWEQYF. The CDR3 coding sequence is TGTGCCAGCAGCCGCCCGGGACTAGCGGGAGGATGGGAGCAGTACTTC.

The chain is built from TRBV10-1 and TRBJ2-2; maybe TRBD2 (5 bases). This CDR3 has 14 residues. V was trimmed by 4 bases and J by 7 bases, leaving 13 bases between them. CDR1 and CDR2 (germline): WNHNN, SYGVQD (reference sequence). The CDR3: CASSGHIGGGELFF. The CDR3 DNA reads as TGCGCCAGCAGTGGTCATATAGGAGGCGGGGAGCTGTTTTTT.

This clone is a singleton in its sample. This chain joins TRBV7-9 and TRBJ2-5; 14 nucleotides line up with TRBD2. Germline CDR1 SEHNR, CDR2 FQNEAQ (reference sequence). The CDR3 consists of 13 residues. CDR3 region: CAAGLAGGETQYF. In DNA, the CDR3 is TGTGCTGCCGGACTAGCGGGAGGTGAGACCCAGTACTTC.

The sample holds a few counts of this clone. The genes are TRBV6-5 and TRBJ1-2, with D possibly being TRBD1 (5 bases). The CDR3 is made up of 14 amino acids. V was clipped by 6 bases and J by 4 bases, with 15 bases between them. Germline lookup yields CDR1 MNHEY and CDR2 SVGAGI. The CDR3 sequence: CASSPAGRGYGYTF. The CDR3 DNA reads TGTGCCAGCAGCCCCGCGGGACGGGGCTATGGCTACACCTTC.

The rearrangement joins TRBV27 to TRBJ2-2, with D possibly TRBD2 on 6 matching bases. Trimming pared 7 bases from V and 5 bases from J, leaving 23 bases between. Germline V gene data show CDR1 as MNHEY and CDR2 as SMNVEV (reference sequence). CDR3 length: 17 residues. This CDR3 is CASTLLPVTGDTGELFF. Written as DNA, the CDR3 is TGTGCCAGCACCCTACTGCCGGTCACGGGGGATACCGGGGAGCTGTTTTTT.

The V and J genes are TRBV10-3 and TRBJ1-2; D ambiguous. Germline V gene lookup returns CDR1 ENHRY and CDR2 SYGVKD. Between the trimmed V and J ends, which lost 4 bases and 4 bases, there was a span of 7 bases. The CDR3 is 12 residues long. The CDR3 coding sequence is TGTGCCATCAGTGGGCAGACCTATGGCTACACCTTC. Protein product: CAISGQTYGYTF.

This rearrangement joins TRBV10-3 to TRBJ2-3; D possibly uses TRBD1 or TRBD2 (5 bases each). The V end was cut by 8 bases, the J end by 2 bases, with 20 bases between. In germline, CDR1 is ENHRY, CDR2 SYGVKD. The CDR3 has 16 residues. The CDR3 nucleotides read TGTGCCATCGGACCCGGGACCAGTACCCTCACAGATACGCAGTATTTT. This encodes CAIGPGTSTLTDTQYF.

The rearrangement links TRBV12-3 or TRBV12-4 to TRBJ2-2; D is undetermined. The V and J ends lost 3 bases and 6 bases respectively, with 8 bases between them. This CDR3 contains 13 residues. In DNA, the CDR3 is TGTGCCAGCAGTTTGTCCACAGCCGGGGAGCTGTTTTTT. As protein: CASSLSTAGELFF.

This clone is a singleton in its sample. The J gene is TRBJ1-3, the V gene TRBV19; D is uncertain. CDR1 is LNHDA and CDR2 is SQIVND in the germline V gene (reference sequence). The CDR3 is 15 amino acids. Trimming took off 1 base at V and 2 bases at J, with 9 bases between the two ends. In nucleotides, the CDR3 is TGTGCCAGTAGTATAGGAAGAACAGCTGGAAACACCATATATTTT. Protein: CASSIGRTAGNTIYF.

The gene calls are TRBV12-5 and TRBJ1-5, with D possibly matching TRBD1 (5 bases). Germline V gives CDR1 LGHNT, CDR2 FRNRAP. V lost 0 bases, J lost 5 bases, and 14 bases lay in between. This CDR3 comprises 16 residues. CDR3 nucleotide sequence: TGTGCTAGTGGTTTGGTATGGCAGGGAGTAGATCAGCCCCAGCATTTT. This encodes CASGLVWQGVDQPQHF.

The rearrangement links TRBV5-4 to TRBJ2-2; 10 bases agree with TRBD2. J lost 4 bases, V lost 4 bases, and 4 bases had no gene match. The CDR3 runs 15 residues. The germline CDR1 and CDR2 sequences are SGHNT and YYREEE (reference sequence). For the CDR3, the DNA is TGTGCCAGCAGCCCGGGACTAGCGACCACCGGGGAGCTGTTTTTT. The encoded protein is CASSPGLATTGELFF. The variable domain in full, completed from reference TRBV5-4 and TRBJ2-2, reads ETGVTQSPTHLIKTRGQQVTLRCSSQSGHNTVSWYQQALGQGPQFIFQYYREEENGRGNFPPRFSGLQFPNYSSELNVNALELDDSALYLCASSPGLATTGELFFGEGSRLTVL.

The chain has TRBV5-1 and TRBJ2-1; unclear D gene. The V gene's germline CDR1 is SGHRS and CDR2 YFSETQ. CDR3 length: 16 amino acids. Trimming stripped 0 bases from V and 7 bases from J, with 17 bases between. The CDR3 coding sequence is TGCGCCAGCAGCTTGGGGGTAGGTACTTATCAGAATGAGCAGTTCTTC. Translation: CASSLGVGTYQNEQFF.

This clone occurred once. This rearrangement joins TRBV28 to TRBJ1-4, with a tentative D call TRBD1 (6 bases). The CDR3 totals 14 residues. V was pared by 3 bases and J by 7 bases, with 12 bases between. CDR1 is MDHEN and CDR2 is SYDVKM in the germline V gene. The CDR3 coding sequence is TGTGCCAGCAGTTTTATCGGCAGGGGTGAAAAACTGTTTTTT. Protein sequence: CASSFIGRGEKLFF.

This clone has a single count. The chain has TRBV19 and TRBJ2-1, with D unclear. With 2 bases removed from V and 7 bases from J, the gap between germline ends came to 9 bases. This CDR3 region has 13 residues. Germline CDR1 LNHDA, CDR2 SQIVND (reference sequence). The CDR3 loop reads CASSIRPLNEQFF. CDR3 DNA: TGTGCCAGTAGTATAAGGCCATTGAATGAGCAGTTCTTC.

The V call is TRBV6-4, the J call TRBJ2-1, with TRBD2 matching over 7 bases. This CDR3 contains 14 residues. Losses at the gene ends were 0 bases for V and 10 bases for J; bases not matched to a gene: 6. The germline V gene has CDR1 MRHNA and CDR2 SNTAGT. The CDR3 loop reads CASSDSGRESEQFF. The CDR3 DNA sequence: TGTGCCAGCAGTGACTCAGGGCGGGAGAGCGAGCAGTTCTTC.

The V gene is TRBV5-1, the J gene TRBJ1-3; the D is unclear. This CDR3 has 15 residues. CDR1 is SGHRS, CDR2 YFSETQ, per germline. V was cut by 3 bases and J by 0 bases, with 10 bases left in between. CDR3 region: CASSSDLSSGNTIYF. In DNA, the CDR3 is TGCGCCAGCAGCTCTGACCTAAGCTCTGGAAACACCATATATTTT.

The chain employs TRBV13 and TRBJ1-1; TRBD1 matches 8 bases. The length of the CDR3 is 16 residues. CDR1 is PRHDT, CDR2 FYEKMQ, per germline (reference sequence). The V segment lost 6 bases and the J segment 5 bases; nucleotides outside the gene matches: 14. DNA of the CDR3: TGTGCCAGCAGTTCTACCATGGACAGGGTTGGGACTGAAGCTTTCTTT. Translation gives CASSSTMDRVGTEAFF.

The J gene is TRBJ1-6, the V gene TRBV12-5, with 7 nucleotides matching TRBD1. The V gene end was trimmed by 5 bases and the J gene end by 9 bases; junction bases not matched to a gene: 7. Germline-derived CDR1 and CDR2 are LGHNT and FRNRAP. CDR3 length: 14 residues. The CDR3 region has the DNA TGTGCTAGTGGTACAGGGGAGGCAGGTTCACCCCTCCACTTT. The encoded protein is CASGTGEAGSPLHF.

This sequence joins TRBV27 and TRBJ1-1; no firm D call. The germline V gene has CDR1 MNHEY and CDR2 SMNVEV (reference sequence). The V end lost 0 bases, the J end lost 4 bases, and 12 bases lay between the germline ends. The CDR3 has 15 residues. The CDR3 region is CASSLSDIRSTEAFF. As DNA, the CDR3 is TGTGCCAGCAGTTTATCAGACATTCGGAGCACTGAAGCTTTCTTT.